A single sample is the source of the 19 T cell receptor beta chains below, sequenced in a study of blood T cell repertoires in COVID-19. Measured with immunoSEQ multiplex PCR; TCRdb has only the in-frame clones, and not every one. In the table there are approximately 350,000 clones, approximately 84% of which are singletons. Sequencing input: PBMCs or T cells enriched from blood (not recorded which). The receptors were gathered from a woman aged 30 to 39 who had recovered from COVID-19.

This clone has just one count. The chain couples TRBV28 to TRBJ2-7; the match to TRBD1 covers 7 bases. Germline V gene sequence: CDR1 MDHEN, CDR2 SYDVKM. CDR3 length: 15 residues. V gave up 6 bases and J gave up 2 bases; unmatched junction bases: 10. CDR3 amino acids: CASRSVGTGAYEQYF. The CDR3 bases are TGTGCCAGCAGGTCTGTCGGAACAGGGGCCTACGAGCAGTACTTC. The full variable domain, its missing parts supplied by reference TRBV28 and TRBJ2-7, is DVKVTQSSRYLVKRTGEKVFLECVQDMDHENMFWYRQDPGLGLRLIYFSYDVKMKEKGDIPEGYSVSREKKERFSLILESASTNQTSMYLCASRSVGTGAYEQYFGPGTRLTVT.

This chain links TRBV2 with TRBJ2-1; 7 bases match TRBD2. The junction had 6 bases not matched to a gene; V was cut back by 1 base and J by 6 bases. This CDR3 contains 15 residues. The germline V gene has CDR1 SNHLY and CDR2 FYNNEI. The CDR3 here is CASSEGWAGVNEQFF. CDR3 coding DNA: TGTGCCAGCAGTGAAGGCTGGGCGGGAGTCAATGAGCAGTTCTTC.

The CDR3 DNA reads TGTGCCGCTGGCCCCAGGGGGCCGAACACCGGGGAGCTGTTTTTT. Translation: CAAGPRGPNTGELFF. This chain joins TRBV19 and TRBJ2-2; 8 nucleotides line up with TRBD1. The V and J ends lost 11 bases and 0 bases, in that order; junction bases with no gene match: 8. Germline assignment: CDR1 LNHDA and CDR2 SQIVND (reference sequence). The CDR3 contains 15 residues. Together with reference TRBV19 and TRBJ2-2, the CDR3 gives the full variable domain: DGGITQSPKYLFRKEGQNVTLSCEQNLNHDAMYWYRQDPGQGLRLIYYSQIVNDFQKGDIAEGYSVSREKKESFPLTVTSAQKNPTAFYLCAAGPRGPNTGELFFGEGSRLTVL.

The chain uses TRBV30 and TRBJ1-5; D possibly corresponds to TRBD1 (6 bases). V lost 3 bases and J lost 6, with 18 bases in between. This CDR3 contains 15 residues. Germline assignment: CDR1 GTSNPN and CDR2 SVGIG (reference sequence). The CDR3: CAWRTTGTIGQPQHF. The CDR3 DNA follows: TGTGCCTGGAGGACCACCGGGACAATCGGTCAGCCCCAGCATTTT.

In its sample, this clone was seen once. The rearrangement links TRBV29-1 to TRBJ2-5, with TRBD2 identical over 13 bases. The junction had 4 bases not matched to a gene; V was cut back by 5 bases and J by 4 bases. The germline V gene has CDR1 SQVTM and CDR2 ANQGSEA. This CDR3 has 14 amino acids. The CDR3: CSVRTSGRGETQYF. The CDR3 DNA reads as TGCAGCGTTCGGACTAGCGGGAGAGGAGAGACCCAGTACTTC.

The V and J genes are TRBV27 and TRBJ2-3; no firm D call. V was trimmed by 6 bases and J by 1 base, leaving 8 bases between them. The CDR3 is 13 residues long. CDR1 is MNHEY, CDR2 SMNVEV, per germline (reference sequence). The CDR3 region is CASSPGRTDTQYF. As DNA, the CDR3 is TGTGCCAGCAGCCCGGGTCGCACAGATACGCAGTATTTT.

V gene TRBV4-1 combines with J gene TRBJ2-3; D is possibly TRBD1 (7 bases). Between the trimmed V and J ends, which lost 5 bases and 0 bases, there was a span of 18 bases. CDR3 size: 17 residues. The germline V gene has CDR1 MGHRA and CDR2 YSYEKL. For the CDR3, the DNA is TGCGCCAGCAGCTATTCAGGGGGAGGAGACAGCACAGATACGCAGTATTTT. Translation: CASSYSGGGDSTDTQYF.

The chain has TRBV6-1 and TRBJ1-2, with 9 bases fitting TRBD1. J lost 8 bases, V lost 2 bases, and 9 bases had no gene match. This CDR3 contains 15 residues. Per the germline V gene, CDR1 is MNHNS and CDR2 is SASEGT. CDR3 sequence: CASSEMGGTGYGYTF. In DNA form, the CDR3 reads TGTGCCAGCAGTGAAATGGGTGGGACAGGGTACGGCTACACCTTC.

The V and J genes are TRBV2 and TRBJ2-3; D is possibly TRBD1 (6 bases). The length of the CDR3 is 15 residues. Germline assignment: CDR1 SNHLY and CDR2 FYNNEI. V lost 5 bases, J lost 2 bases, and 14 bases lay in between. The CDR3 is CASSKATGNTDTQYF. CDR3 DNA sequence: TGTGCCAGCAGTAAGGCTACAGGGAACACAGATACGCAGTATTTT.

This sequence joins TRBV7-2 and TRBJ2-3; 9 bases are a match to TRBD2. CDR3 length: 15 amino acids. Germline V gene data show CDR1 as SGHTA and CDR2 as FQGNSA. V gave up 5 bases and J gave up 2 bases; unmatched junction bases: 5. The CDR3 loop is CASSPTSGLTDTQYF. The DNA for the CDR3 is TGTGCCAGCAGCCCCACTAGCGGGCTCACAGATACGCAGTATTTT.

The V and J genes are TRBV5-5 and TRBJ2-3, with D perhaps matching TRBD1 (6 bases). The CDR3 extends over 14 amino acids. Deletions cut 0 bases from V and 3 bases from J, with 8 bases between. In germline, CDR1 is SGHKS, CDR2 YYEKEE (reference sequence). The CDR3, as DNA: TGTGCCAGCAGCTTGGATACAGGGACAGATACGCAGTATTTT. Protein sequence: CASSLDTGTDTQYF. Filled out from reference TRBV5-5 and TRBJ2-3, the complete variable domain reads DAGVTQSPTHLIKTRGQQVTLRCSPISGHKSVSWYQQVLGQGPQFIFQYYEKEERGRGNFPDRFSARQFPNYSSELNVNALLLGDSALYLCASSLDTGTDTQYFGPGTRLTVL.

The chain uses TRBV5-6 and TRBJ1-2; unclear D gene. From germline, CDR1 is SGHDT and CDR2 YYEEEE. V was clipped by 0 bases and J by 1 base, with 10 bases between them. The CDR3 contains 15 residues. CDR3 nucleotides: TGTGCCAGCAGCTTGGATGTCAGTAATAACTATGGCTACACCTTC. Its protein product is CASSLDVSNNYGYTF.

The rearrangement links TRBV6-5 to TRBJ1-1, with D possibly TRBD1 on 6 matching bases. Trimming left V 7 bases short and J 3 bases short, with 15 bases between. The length of the CDR3 is 14 residues. Germline V lookup: CDR1 MNHEY, CDR2 SVGAGI. CDR3 amino acids: CASTRQGFDTEAFF. The CDR3 region has the DNA TGTGCCAGCACTCGCCAGGGGTTCGACACTGAAGCTTTCTTT.

The rearrangement joins TRBV11-2 to TRBJ2-7; 7 nucleotides match TRBD1. CDR3 size: 16 residues. The germline gives CDR1 SGHAT, CDR2 FQNNGV. V lost 5 bases, J lost 1 base, and 11 bases stayed unmatched. For the CDR3, the DNA is TGTGCCAGCAGCCCTATCCAGGGGGACATGTCCTACGAGCAGTACTTC. Translating it yields CASSPIQGDMSYEQYF.

The chain is built from TRBV7-2 and TRBJ1-2, with 7 bases identical to TRBD1. From germline, CDR1 is SGHTA and CDR2 FQGNSA. V trimming: 4 bases; J trimming: 0 bases; junction bases outside the gene matches: 2. The CDR3 is 14 residues long. In DNA form, the CDR3 reads TGTGCCAGCAGCTATGGGACAGCTAACTATGGCTACACCTTC. It specifies CASSYGTANYGYTF.

The chain is built from TRBV10-2 and TRBJ2-7, with D possibly matching TRBD1 (6 bases). The CDR3 contains 13 residues. With 0 bases removed from V and 5 bases from J, the gap between germline ends came to 8 bases. Germline V gene data show CDR1 as WSHSY and CDR2 as SAAADI. The CDR3 nucleotides are TGCGCCAGCAGTGAGTCGGACAGCCACGAGCAGTACTTC. This translates into CASSESDSHEQYF.

The rearrangement links TRBV27 to TRBJ2-5; possibly TRBD1 for D (6 bases). Looked up from germline, CDR1 is MNHEY and CDR2 is SMNVEV (reference sequence). V was cut by 6 bases and J by 5 bases, with 16 bases left in between. The CDR3 covers 14 residues. CDR3 loop: CASRPTGNWETQYF. Here the CDR3 DNA reads TGTGCCAGCAGGCCTACAGGGAACTGGGAGACCCAGTACTTC.

V is TRBV9 and J is TRBJ1-2; 12 bases agree with TRBD1. The length of the CDR3 is 14 residues. CDR1 and CDR2 (germline): SGDLS, YYNGEE. With V trimmed by 4 bases and J by 7 bases, 5 bases remained unmatched. This CDR3 reads CASSSGTGGFGYTF. CDR3 sequence (DNA): TGTGCCAGCAGCTCGGGGACAGGGGGCTTTGGCTACACCTTC.

The rearrangement uses TRBV7-9 and TRBJ2-3, with 11 bases identical to TRBD2. Unmatched junction bases numbered 5, after V lost 3 bases and J lost 0 bases. Looked up from germline, CDR1 is SEHNR and CDR2 is FQNEAQ (reference sequence). The length of the CDR3 is 17 residues. CDR3 protein: CASSFKGLAASTDTQYF. CDR3 nucleotide sequence: TGTGCCAGCAGCTTCAAGGGACTAGCGGCTAGCACAGATACGCAGTATTTT. Combining the CDR3 with reference TRBV7-9 and TRBJ2-3 gives the whole variable domain DTGVSQNPRHKITKRGQNVTFRCDPISEHNRLYWYRQTLGQGPEFLTYFQNEAQLEKSRLLSDRFSAERPKGSFSTLEIQRTEQGDSAMYLCASSFKGLAASTDTQYFGPGTRLTVL.